This T cell receptor (beta chain) emerged from a study of shared clonotypes between healthy human individuals. Donors, healthy HIV-negative adults, lacked recent acute infections or vaccinations. The assay was immunoSEQ multiplex PCR, and TCRdb's table has in-frame clones only and misses some. The sample shows 950,000 to 1,100,000 clones, 75% to 80% of them seen only once. Trimming stripped 2 bases from V and 4 bases from J, with 14 bases between. This CDR3 spans 15 amino acids. CDR1 and CDR2 (germline): SGHTA, FQGNSA. The chain has TRBV7-2 and TRBJ1-2, with a possible D match to TRBD1 (6 bases). The source of this sequence is a man between 18 and 29 years old in good health. Some clones in this sample may be carry-over from other donors' samples. What was sequenced was memory CD4+ T cells from PBMCs. The subset: CD45RA-negative fraction. CDR3: CASSLRGQGLYGYTF. The CDR3 nucleotides are TGTGCCAGCAGCTTACGGGGGCAAGGGCTCTATGGCTACACCTTC.